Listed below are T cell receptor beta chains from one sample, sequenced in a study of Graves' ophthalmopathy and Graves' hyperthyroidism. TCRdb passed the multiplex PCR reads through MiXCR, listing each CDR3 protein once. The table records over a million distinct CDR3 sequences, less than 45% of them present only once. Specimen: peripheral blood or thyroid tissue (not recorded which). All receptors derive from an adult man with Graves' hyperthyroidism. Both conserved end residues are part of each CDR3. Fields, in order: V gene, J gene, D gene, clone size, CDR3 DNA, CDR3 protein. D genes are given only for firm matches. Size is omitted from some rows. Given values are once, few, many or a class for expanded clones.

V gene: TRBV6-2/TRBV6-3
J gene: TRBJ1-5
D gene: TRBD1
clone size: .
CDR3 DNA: TGTGCCAGCACTAAACCGATGGGACAGGGGAGTCAGCCCCAGCATTTT
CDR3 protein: CASTKPMGQGSQPQHF

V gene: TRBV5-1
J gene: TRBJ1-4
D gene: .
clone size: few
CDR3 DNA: TGCGCCAGCAGGGGGCTAGCGACTAATGAAAAACTGTTTTTT
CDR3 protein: CASRGLATNEKLFF

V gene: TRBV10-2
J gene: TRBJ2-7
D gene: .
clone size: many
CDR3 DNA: TGCGCCAGCAGTGTCAGCCGATCCTACGAGCAGTACTTC
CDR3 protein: CASSVSRSYEQYF

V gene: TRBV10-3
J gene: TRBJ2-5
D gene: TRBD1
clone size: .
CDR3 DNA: TGTGCCATCAGTTACCCGACAGGGGATGAGACCCAGTACTTC
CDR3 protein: CAISYPTGDETQYF

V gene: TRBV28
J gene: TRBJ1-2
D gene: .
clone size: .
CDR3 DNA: TGTGCCAGCAGTTTACCGGGGGATATCCGGGGCTACACCTTC
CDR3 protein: CASSLPGDIRGYTF

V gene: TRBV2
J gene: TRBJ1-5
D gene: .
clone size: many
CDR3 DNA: TGTGCCAGCAGTGAGAGGTCAGGGTATCAGCCCCAGCATTTT
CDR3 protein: CASSERSGYQPQHF

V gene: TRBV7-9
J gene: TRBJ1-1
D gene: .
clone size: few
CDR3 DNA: TGTGCCAGCAGCTTATACGAGCACACTGAAGCTTTCTTT
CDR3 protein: CASSLYEHTEAFF

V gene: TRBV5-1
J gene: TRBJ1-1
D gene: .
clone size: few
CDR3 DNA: TGCGCCAGCAGCTTGGATATTCCCTGGACTGAAGCTTTCTTT
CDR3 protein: CASSLDIPWTEAFF

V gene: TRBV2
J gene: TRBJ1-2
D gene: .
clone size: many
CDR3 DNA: TGTGCCAGCTGGGACACCTTCTATGGCTACACCTTC
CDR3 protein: CASWDTFYGYTF

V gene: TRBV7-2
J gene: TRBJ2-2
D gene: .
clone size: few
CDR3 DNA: TGTGCCAGCAGCTTAGGAGGGCAGTCGACCACCGGGGAGCTGTTTTTT
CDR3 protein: CASSLGGQSTTGELFF

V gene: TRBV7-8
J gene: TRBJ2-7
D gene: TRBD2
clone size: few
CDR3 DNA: TGTGCCACCAGCACCTATACTAGCGGGAGAAGTGAGCAGTACTTC
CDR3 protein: CATSTYTSGRSEQYF

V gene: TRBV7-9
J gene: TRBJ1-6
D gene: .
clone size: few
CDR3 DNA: TGTGCCAGCAGCTTAGCATTTTTGGGTAGCTCCTATAATTCACCCCTCCACTTT
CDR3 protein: CASSLAFLGSSYNSPLHF

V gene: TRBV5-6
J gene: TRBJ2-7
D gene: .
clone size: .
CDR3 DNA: TGTGCCAGCAGCTTTACAGAAAGTAGCGAGCAGTACTTC
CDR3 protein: CASSFTESSEQYF

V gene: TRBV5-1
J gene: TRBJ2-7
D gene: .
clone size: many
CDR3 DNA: TGCGCCAGCAGCTTGGGGCAGGGATTCCCCTACGAGCAGTACTTC
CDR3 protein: CASSLGQGFPYEQYF

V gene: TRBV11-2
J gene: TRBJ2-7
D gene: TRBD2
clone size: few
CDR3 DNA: TGTGCCAGCAGCCTAGAACCCCCGGCTAGCGGACTGTACGAGCAGTACTTC
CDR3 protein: CASSLEPPASGLYEQYF

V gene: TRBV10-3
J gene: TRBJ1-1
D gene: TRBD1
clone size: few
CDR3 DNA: TGTGCCATCAGTGAGAGACAGGGGGTTACTGAAGCTTTCTTT
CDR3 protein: CAISERQGVTEAFF

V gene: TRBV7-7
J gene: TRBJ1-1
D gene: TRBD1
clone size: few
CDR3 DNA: TGTGCCGGCAGAACCTACAGGGGGTCGAACACTGAAGCTTTCTTT
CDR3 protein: CAGRTYRGSNTEAFF

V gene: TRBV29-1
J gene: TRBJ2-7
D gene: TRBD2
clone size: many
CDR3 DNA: TGCAGCGCCCTAGCGGAGAGCTCCTACGAGCAGTACTTC
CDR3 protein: CSALAESSYEQYF

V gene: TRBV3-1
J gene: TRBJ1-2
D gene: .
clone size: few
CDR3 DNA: TGTGCCAGCAGCCAAATGCTGGGAGGGGGAGAGGGCTACACCTTC
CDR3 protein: CASSQMLGGGEGYTF

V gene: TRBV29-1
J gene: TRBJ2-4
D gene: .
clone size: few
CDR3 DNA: TGCAGCGTTGAACGAGGATGGGGGTCAAACATTCAGTACTTC
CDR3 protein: CSVERGWGSNIQYF

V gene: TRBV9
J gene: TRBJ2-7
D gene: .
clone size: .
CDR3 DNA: TGTGCCAGCAGCGATCCGTTAAAAGACGAGCAGTACTTC
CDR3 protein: CASSDPLKDEQYF

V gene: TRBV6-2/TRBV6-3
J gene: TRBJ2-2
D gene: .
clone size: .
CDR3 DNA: TGTGCCAGCAGCCGCTTCGGGGGGCCCACGAACACCGGGGAGCTGTTTTTT
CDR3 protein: CASSRFGGPTNTGELFF

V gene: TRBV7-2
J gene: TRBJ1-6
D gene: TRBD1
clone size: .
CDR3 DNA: TGTGCCAGCAGCTTAGTAGGACAGGGTCGAGTTGATGCTTCACCCCTCCACTTT
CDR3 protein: CASSLVGQGRVDASPLHF

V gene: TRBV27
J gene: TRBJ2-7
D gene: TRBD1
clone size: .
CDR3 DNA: TGTGCCAGCAGTTACCAGGGACAGCCCTACGAGCAGTACTTC
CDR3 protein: CASSYQGQPYEQYF

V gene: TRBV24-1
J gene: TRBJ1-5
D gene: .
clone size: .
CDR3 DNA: TGTGCCACCAGTGATTCTCGGGGGGACCCGGGCAATCAGCCCCAGCATTTT
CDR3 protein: CATSDSRGDPGNQPQHF

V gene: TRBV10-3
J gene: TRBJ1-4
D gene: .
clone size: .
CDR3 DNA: TGTGCCATCAGTGAATTCATAACCACTAATGAAAAACTGTTTTTT
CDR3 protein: CAISEFITTNEKLFF

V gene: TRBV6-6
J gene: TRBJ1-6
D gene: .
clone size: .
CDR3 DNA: TGTGCCAGCAGTTACTCCTGGCAAATTAATTCACCCCTCCACTTT
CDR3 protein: CASSYSWQINSPLHF

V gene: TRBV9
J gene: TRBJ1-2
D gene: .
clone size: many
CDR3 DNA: TGTGCCAGCAGCTCCGGCAGGGCAGGTGGCTACACCTTC
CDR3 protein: CASSSGRAGGYTF

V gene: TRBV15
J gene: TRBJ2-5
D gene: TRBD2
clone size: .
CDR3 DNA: TGTGCCACCAGCAGAGAGGCCCTAGCGGGGGGTCAAGAGACCCAGTACTTC
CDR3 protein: CATSREALAGGQETQYF

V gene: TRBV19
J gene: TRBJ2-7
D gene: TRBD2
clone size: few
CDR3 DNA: TGTGCCAGTAGCCCTCGCGGGGGGTTGAAAACGACCGAGCAGTACTTC
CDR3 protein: CASSPRGGLKTTEQYF

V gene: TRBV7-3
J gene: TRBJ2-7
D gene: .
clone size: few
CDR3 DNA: TGTGCCAGCAGTTTGCCTTGGTACGAGCAGTACTTC
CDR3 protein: CASSLPWYEQYF

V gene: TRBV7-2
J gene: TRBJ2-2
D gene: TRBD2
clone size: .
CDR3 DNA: TGCGCCAGCAGCCAAGTGGGTAGCGGGAGCGGCACCGGGGAGCTGTTTTTT
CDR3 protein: CASSQVGSGSGTGELFF

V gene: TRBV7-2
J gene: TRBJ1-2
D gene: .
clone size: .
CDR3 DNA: TGTACCAGCAGCTTCTGGGAAACCAACTATGGCTACACCTTC
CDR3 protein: CTSSFWETNYGYTF

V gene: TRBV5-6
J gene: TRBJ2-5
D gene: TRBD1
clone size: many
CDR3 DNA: TGTGCCAGCAGCTTCGGGACAGGGCGGGGAGAGACCCAGTACTTC
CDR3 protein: CASSFGTGRGETQYF

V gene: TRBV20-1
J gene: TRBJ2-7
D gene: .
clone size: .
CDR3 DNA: TGCAGTGCTATTGGCTGGGGCGGAGGCGGGGAGCAGTACTTC
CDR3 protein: CSAIGWGGGGEQYF

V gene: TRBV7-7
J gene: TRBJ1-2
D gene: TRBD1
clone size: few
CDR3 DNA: TGTGCCAGCAGCTCCTCGACAGGGGAAGGCTACACCTTC
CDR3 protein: CASSSSTGEGYTF